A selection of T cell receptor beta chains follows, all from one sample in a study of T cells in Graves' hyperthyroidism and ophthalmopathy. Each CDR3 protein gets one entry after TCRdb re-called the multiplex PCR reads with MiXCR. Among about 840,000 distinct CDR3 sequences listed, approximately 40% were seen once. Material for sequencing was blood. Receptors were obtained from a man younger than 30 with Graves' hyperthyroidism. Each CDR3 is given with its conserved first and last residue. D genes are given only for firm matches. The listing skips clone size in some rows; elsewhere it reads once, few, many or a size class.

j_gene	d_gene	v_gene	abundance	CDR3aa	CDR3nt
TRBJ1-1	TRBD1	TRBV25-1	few	CASSGGTGAMNTEAFF	TGTGCCAGCAGTGGTGGGACAGGAGCCATGAACACTGAAGCTTTCTTT
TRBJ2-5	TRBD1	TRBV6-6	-	CASSYGTAETQYF	TGTGCCAGCAGTTACGGGACAGCAGAGACCCAGTACTTC
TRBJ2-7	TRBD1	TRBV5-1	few	CASSLGQGPIYEQYF	TGCGCCAGCAGCTTGGGACAGGGACCCATCTACGAGCAGTACTTC
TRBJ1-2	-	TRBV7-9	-	CASSLVMGALGYTF	TGTGCCAGCAGCTTAGTAATGGGGGCGCTTGGCTACACCTTC
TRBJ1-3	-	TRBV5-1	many	CASSWTVGSGNTIYF	TGCGCCAGCAGCTGGACAGTCGGCTCTGGAAACACCATATATTTT
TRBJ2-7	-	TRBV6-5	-	CASNAGHFSYEQYF	TGTGCCAGCAACGCGGGACACTTCTCCTACGAGCAGTACTTC
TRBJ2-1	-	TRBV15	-	CATSRHGSDNEQFF	TGTGCCACCAGCAGACACGGATCCGACAATGAGCAGTTCTTC
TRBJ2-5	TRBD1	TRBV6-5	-	CASSLSRGLGETQYF	TGTGCCAGCAGCCTCTCCAGGGGGCTCGGAGAGACCCAGTACTTC
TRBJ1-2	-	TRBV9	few	CASSSGRINYGYTF	TGTGCCAGCAGCTCAGGACGGATCAACTATGGCTACACCTTC
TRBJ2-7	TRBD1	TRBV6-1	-	CASLRGQNSYEQYF	TGTGCCAGCTTACGGGGACAGAACTCCTACGAGCAGTACTTC
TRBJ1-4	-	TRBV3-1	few	CASSQDGTVEKLFF	TGTGCCAGCAGCCAAGATGGGACGGTTGAAAAACTGTTTTTT
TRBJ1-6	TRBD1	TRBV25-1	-	CASSFNRGDSPLHF	TGTGCCAGCAGTTTTAACAGGGGCGATTCACCCCTCCACTTT
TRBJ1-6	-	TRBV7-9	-	CASSQHPGWGLHF	TGTGCCAGCAGCCAACATCCTGGTTGGGGCCTCCACTTT
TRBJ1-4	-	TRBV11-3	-	CASSLHSATNEKLFF	TGTGCCAGCAGCTTACACTCCGCAACTAATGAAAAACTGTTTTTT
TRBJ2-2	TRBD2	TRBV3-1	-	CASSHRREGRTGELFF	TGTGCCAGCAGCCACCGTCGGGAGGGCCGAACCGGGGAGCTGTTTTTT
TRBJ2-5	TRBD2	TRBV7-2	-	CASSRSGAGGQETQYF	TGTGCCAGCAGCCGGTCGGGGGCGGGGGGTCAAGAGACCCAGTACTTC
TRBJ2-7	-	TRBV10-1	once	CATTAIYEQYF	TGTGCCACCACGGCCATCTACGAGCAGTACTTC
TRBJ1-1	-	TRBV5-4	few	CASSLSATRNTEAFF	TGTGCCAGCAGCTTGTCGGCCACACGGAACACTGAAGCTTTCTTT
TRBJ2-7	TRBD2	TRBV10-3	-	CAIWTSGENEQYF	TGTGCCATCTGGACTAGCGGGGAGAACGAGCAGTACTTC
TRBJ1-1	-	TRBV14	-	CASSQVPGNTEAFF	TGTGCCAGCAGCCAAGTCCCAGGCAACACTGAAGCTTTCTTT
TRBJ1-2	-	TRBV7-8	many	CASSLGGRAYGYTF	TGTGCCAGCAGCTTAGGGGGCAGGGCATACGGCTACACCTTC
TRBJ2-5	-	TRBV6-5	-	CASSLRRDAETQYF	TGTGCCAGCAGTCTTAGGCGGGATGCAGAGACCCAGTACTTC
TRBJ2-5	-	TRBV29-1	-	CSLNSQETQYF	TGCAGCTTGAACAGCCAAGAGACCCAGTACTTC
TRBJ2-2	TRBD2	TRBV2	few	CAISRGAGELFF	TGTGCCATTAGTCGGGGGGCCGGGGAGCTGTTTTTT
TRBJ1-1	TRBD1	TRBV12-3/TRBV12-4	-	CASNPGTGVRNTEAFF	TGTGCCAGCAACCCCGGGACAGGGGTCCGTAACACTGAAGCTTTCTTT
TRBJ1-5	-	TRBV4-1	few	CASSQGDTSNQPQHF	TGCGCCAGCAGCCAAGGTGACACTAGCAATCAGCCCCAGCATTTT
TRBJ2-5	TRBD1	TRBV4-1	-	CASRGQQPQETQYF	TGCGCCAGCAGGGGACAGCAACCCCAAGAGACCCAGTACTTC
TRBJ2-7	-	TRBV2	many	CASSDLTGSGEQYF	TGTGCCAGCAGTGATTTAACAGGATCGGGGGAGCAGTACTTC
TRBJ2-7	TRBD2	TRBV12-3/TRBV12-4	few	CASSFTGGEQYF	TGTGCCAGCAGTTTTACGGGGGGCGAGCAGTACTTC
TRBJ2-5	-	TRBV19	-	CASSIASRETQYF	TGTGCCAGTAGTATTGCCAGCCGAGAGACCCAGTACTTC
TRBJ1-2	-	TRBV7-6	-	CASSLITGVDYGYTF	TGTGCCAGCAGCTTAATCACCGGGGTCGACTATGGCTACACCTTC
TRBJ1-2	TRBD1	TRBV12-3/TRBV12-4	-	CASSSHRGPYGYTF	TGTGCCAGCAGTTCCCACAGGGGGCCCTATGGCTACACCTTC
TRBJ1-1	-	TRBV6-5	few	CASTHGHEAFF	TGTGCCAGTACCCACGGCCATGAAGCTTTCTTT
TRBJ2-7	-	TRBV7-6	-	CASSYEAGSLQQYF	TGTGCCAGCAGCTATGAGGCGGGATCCCTGCAGCAGTACTTC
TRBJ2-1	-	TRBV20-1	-	CSARDVHVQFF	TGCAGTGCTAGAGATGTCCATGTGCAGTTCTTC
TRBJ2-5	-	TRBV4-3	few	CASSQGVRVYGETQYF	TGCGCCAGCAGCCAAGGGGTCAGGGTTTATGGAGAGACCCAGTACTTC
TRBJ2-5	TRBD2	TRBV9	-	CASSRSGGATETQYF	TGTGCCAGCAGCCGGAGCGGGGGGGCCACAGAGACCCAGTACTTC
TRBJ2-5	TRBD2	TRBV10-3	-	CASSSGTTQETQYF	TGTGCCAGCAGTTCCGGGACTACACAAGAGACCCAGTACTTC
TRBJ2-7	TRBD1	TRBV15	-	CATSREDRGSYEQYF	TGTGCCACCAGCAGAGAAGACAGGGGAAGCTACGAGCAGTACTTC
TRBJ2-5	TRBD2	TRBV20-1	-	CSAGRGMKTQYF	TGCAGTGCCGGGAGGGGAATGAAGACCCAGTACTTC
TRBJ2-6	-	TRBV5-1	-	CASRQEDLSFSGANVLTF	TGCGCCAGCAGGCAAGAGGACCTTTCCTTCTCTGGGGCCAACGTCCTGACTTTC
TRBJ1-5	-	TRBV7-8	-	CANSLGHRINQPQHF	TGTGCCAACAGCTTAGGCCACAGAATTAATCAGCCCCAGCATTTT
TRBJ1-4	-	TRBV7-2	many	CASSRPGANNEKLFF	TGTGCCAGCAGCCGGCCAGGGGCGAATAATGAAAAACTGTTTTTT
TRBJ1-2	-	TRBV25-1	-	CASSEGKGTYGYTF	TGTGCCAGCAGTGAGGGTAAGGGGACGTATGGCTACACCTTC
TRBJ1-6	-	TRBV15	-	CATSRGEGSPLHF	TGTGCCACCAGCAGAGGTGAGGGCTCACCCCTCCACTTT
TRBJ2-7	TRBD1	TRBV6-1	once	CASRDGTGTGYEQYF	TGTGCCAGCAGGGATGGAACCGGGACAGGCTACGAGCAGTACTTC
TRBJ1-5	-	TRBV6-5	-	CASSYSIGQLNQPQHF	TGTGCCAGCAGTTACTCCATAGGACAGTTGAATCAGCCCCAGCATTTT
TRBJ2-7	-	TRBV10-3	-	CAISGGTYNEQYF	TGTGCCATCAGTGGGGGGACTTACAACGAGCAGTACTTC
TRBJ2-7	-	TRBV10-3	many	CAISESGRRYEQYF	TGTGCCATCAGTGAGTCGGGTCGTAGATACGAGCAGTACTTC
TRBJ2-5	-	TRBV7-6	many	CASSSQWSTEETQYF	TGTGCCAGCAGCTCCCAATGGTCGACAGAAGAGACCCAGTACTTC
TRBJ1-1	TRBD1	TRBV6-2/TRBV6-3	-	CASSDRGQGSTEAFF	TGTGCCAGCAGTGACAGAGGACAGGGGTCCACTGAAGCTTTCTTT